This T cell receptor beta chain was captured by sequencing in a study of glioma-infiltrating T cells after dendritic cell vaccination. Overall study: Patients received autologous tumor lysate-pulsed dendritic cell vaccination between 2003 and 2012.

This clone was seen more than once but under ten times. The germline V gene has CDR1 MNHEY and CDR2 SMNVEV (reference sequence). CDR3 length: 17 amino acids. Trimming removed 8 bases from V and 5 bases from J, with 27 bases in between. TCRB CDR3 was amplified from 2 ug genomic DNA or less. The PCR used 60 V beta and 13 J beta primers. TCRdb's copy holds only in-frame clones and misses some; the assay was immunoSEQ multiplex PCR. The sample records tens of thousands of clones, 79% being singletons. This rearrangement joins TRBV27 to TRBJ1-1, with D possibly TRBD1 on 6 matching bases. The specimen comprised blood, sampled before dendritic cell vaccination. The TCR was taken from a human donor with glioblastoma. In nucleotides, the CDR3 is TGTGCCAGCGGGCACGGAGCGTACAGGGTTGATGGGACTGAAGCTTTCTTT. It translates to CASGHGAYRVDGTEAFF.